This section outlines one T cell receptor (beta chain) sequence together with its context. Antigen: not known. From the germline J gene comes the end of the CDR3, since the read stops 3 residues before it. The sample belongs to a study of T cell clonality in common variable immunodeficiency. Broader study findings: CVID subjects shared fewer TCRbeta clones than healthy controls did. Fewer deletions and N-nucleotide insertions were reportedly seen in common variable immunodeficiency TCR beta sequences.

Equal genomic DNA amounts from CVID and control samples were sequenced. Sequencing used immunoSEQ multiplex PCR; TCRdb keeps in-frame clones, though not all of them. The sample is made up of 25,000 to 35,000 clones, none counted only once. V was cut by 1 base and J by 4 bases, with 11 bases left in between. Germline CDR1 SGHTA, CDR2 FQGTGA. The CDR3 extends over 14 amino acids. The sample comprised peripheral blood mononuclear cells. The TCR sequence derives from a human donor with common variable immunodeficiency. The J gene is TRBJ2-7, the V gene TRBV7-3; weak D call: TRBD1 (5 bases). This chain's CDR3 is CASSLMGPGYEQYF. CDR3 bases read: TGTGCCAGCAGCTTAATGGGTCCAGGGTACGAG.